The 25 T cell receptor beta chains given below trace back to one sample, sequenced in a study of follicular helper T cells after annual influenza vaccination. Measured with immunoSEQ multiplex PCR; TCRdb has only the in-frame clones, and not every one. The table shows approximately 30,000 clones, with 80% to 90% occurring only once. The time point was: 2014-2015 season, pre-vaccination. This specimen consisted of CXCR5+ CD38- circulating T follicular helper cells from blood, obtained on the day of influenza vaccination. Subset specified: circulating Tfh, non-naive CD4+CXCR5+PD-1+ (ICOS+CD38+ or ICOS-CD38-). The receptors derive from an adult who received the influenza vaccine.

This clone was detected once. V and J are TRBV28 and TRBJ2-1; 7 bases agree with TRBD1. V was pared by 6 bases and J by 5 bases, with 7 bases of the junction left unmatched. The CDR3 length is 14 residues. CDR1 and CDR2 from the germline V gene are MDHEN and SYDVKM. The CDR3 region is CASSPRTGHNEQFF. In nucleotides, the CDR3 is TGTGCCAGCAGCCCGCGGACAGGACACAATGAGCAGTTCTTC.

The rearrangement joins TRBV18 to TRBJ2-1, with 8 bases identical to TRBD1. The V gene end was trimmed by 3 bases and the J gene end by 1 base; junction bases not matched to a gene: 5. Germline CDR1 and CDR2: KGHSH and LQKENI. The CDR3 runs to 16 residues. The CDR3 DNA reads as TGTGCCAGCTCACCCCGACAGGGGCGATCCTACAATGAGCAGTTCTTC. Translating gives CASSPRQGRSYNEQFF.

CDR3 region: CASSRSGVRTDTQYF. DNA of the CDR3: TGTGCCAGCAGCCGTTCAGGGGTGAGGACAGATACGCAGTATTTT. The chain is built from TRBV7-2 and TRBJ2-3; possible D gene TRBD1, 6 bases. V lost 5 bases, J lost 3 bases, and 15 bases lay in between. Germline CDR1 reads SGHTA; CDR2 reads FQGNSA. This CDR3 contains 15 residues.

V and J are TRBV2 and TRBJ2-7; D is ambiguous. Germline values: CDR1 SNHLY, CDR2 FYNNEI. The CDR3 has 11 residues. Trimming cost V 6 bases and J 6 bases, with 9 bases left between them. The CDR3 here is CASRVGLEQYF. The CDR3 DNA reads as TGTGCCAGCAGGGTTGGGCTCGAGCAGTACTTC.

The rearrangement joins TRBV5-6 to TRBJ2-7, with no clear D. V lost 0 bases, J lost 6 bases, and 7 bases lay in between. This CDR3 is 12 amino acids long. Germline V gene lookup returns CDR1 SGHDT and CDR2 YYEEEE. For the CDR3, the DNA is TGTGCCAGCAGCTTGGTTGCCGGCGAGCAGTACTTC. Amino acid sequence: CASSLVAGEQYF.

V usage is TRBV6-6 and J usage is TRBJ2-5; 7 bases are shared with TRBD1. The DNA end favors TRBJ2-7, so the J call may be wrong. This CDR3 has 16 residues. Germline lookup yields CDR1 MNHNY and CDR2 SVGAGI (reference sequence). The CDR3 coding sequence is TGTGCCAGCAGTTACTCGCACCGGGACAGTACCTACGAGCAGTACTTC. It codes for CASSYSHRDSTYEQYF.

The V gene is TRBV4-2, the J gene TRBJ2-2; TRBD2 aligns across 8 bases. After removal of 2 bases from V and 4 bases from J, the junction contained 12 bases not matched to a gene. Germline V gene data show CDR1 as LGHNA and CDR2 as YNFKEQ. The CDR3 is 18 residues long. In DNA, the CDR3 is TGTGCCAGCAGCCAAAAGTACGTAAGCGGGAGTGGCACCGGGGAGCTGTTTTTT. Amino acids: CASSQKYVSGSGTGELFF.

This clone showed up just once. This chain links TRBV18 with TRBJ2-7; 8 bases match TRBD1. V trimming: 3 bases; J trimming: 2 bases; junction bases outside the gene matches: 3. The CDR3 is 14 amino acids. Germline CDR1 reads KGHSH; CDR2 reads LQKENI. In nucleotides, the CDR3 is TGTGCCAGCTCACCGGGACAGGCAGCCTACGAGCAGTACTTC. It codes for CASSPGQAAYEQYF. Combining the CDR3 with reference TRBV18 and TRBJ2-7 gives the whole variable domain NAGVMQNPRHLVRRRGQEARLRCSPMKGHSHVYWYRQLPEEGLKFMVYLQKENIIDESGMPKERFSAEFPKEGPSILRIQQVVRGDSAAYFCASSPGQAAYEQYFGPGTRLTVT.

V and J are TRBV29-1 and TRBJ2-3, with 8 bases matching TRBD2. Germline V lookup: CDR1 SQVTM, CDR2 ANQGSEA. V was clipped by 7 bases and J by 3 bases; unmatched bases: 9. The CDR3 has 14 residues. The CDR3 here is CSAAREGSTDTQYF. The CDR3, as DNA: TGCAGCGCCGCACGGGAGGGCTCGACAGATACGCAGTATTTT.

The J gene is TRBJ2-2, the V gene TRBV4-1; a possible D gene is TRBD2 (6 bases). The CDR3 runs to 16 residues. V lost 4 bases to trimming and J lost 6 bases, with 18 bases between them. Per the germline V gene, CDR1 is MGHRA and CDR2 is YSYEKL. The CDR3 nucleotides read TGCGCCAGCAGCCCAAGGTGGGACTTGGGAGCCGGGGAGCTGTTTTTT. Its translation is CASSPRWDLGAGELFF.

The rearrangement links TRBV5-1 to TRBJ1-1; tentative D call: TRBD1 (5 bases). There are 16 residues in the CDR3. Per germline, CDR1 SGHRS and CDR2 YFSETQ. V lost 0 bases and J lost 5, with 17 bases in between. CDR3 DNA sequence: TGCGCCAGCAGCTTGGGGGGTTGGGGCAGGGCGACTGAAGCTTTCTTT. The encoded protein is CASSLGGWGRATEAFF. Using reference TRBV5-1 and TRBJ1-1 for the parts outside the CDR3, the full variable domain is KAGVTQTPRYLIKTRGQQVTLSCSPISGHRSVSWYQQTPGQGLQFLFEYFSETQRNKGNFPGRFSGRQFSNSRSEMNVSTLELGDSALYLCASSLGGWGRATEAFFGQGTRLTVV.

The chain uses TRBV18 and TRBJ1-3; TRBD1 matches 7 bases. The length of the CDR3 is 15 residues. Germline CDR1 KGHSH, CDR2 LQKENI. V lost 5 bases, J lost 0 bases, and 4 bases stayed unmatched. CDR3 DNA: TGTGCCAGCTCAAGGGACAGCCTCTCTGGAAACACCATATATTTT. Translated: CASSRDSLSGNTIYF.

This clone turned up a few times. The rearrangement links TRBV5-8 to TRBJ1-4; 8 nucleotides match TRBD1. The CDR3 is 15 residues long. J was trimmed by 2 bases and V by 5 bases; bases with no gene match: 5. Germline assignment: CDR1 SGHTS and CDR2 YDEGEE. CDR3 protein: CASSKTGVTNEKLFF. The CDR3 DNA sequence: TGTGCCAGCAGTAAGACAGGGGTGACTAATGAAAAACTGTTTTTT.

The chain combines TRBV7-3 with TRBJ1-1; weak D call: TRBD1 (6 bases). This CDR3 is built from 13 residues. Trimming stripped 6 bases from V and 0 bases from J, with 8 bases between. Germline CDR1 SGHTA, CDR2 FQGTGA. DNA of the CDR3: TGTGCCAGCAGAGGACAGTTGAACACTGAAGCTTTCTTT. This encodes CASRGQLNTEAFF.

The chain links TRBV9 to TRBJ2-5; D unresolved. Germline V CDR1 and CDR2: SGDLS, YYNGEE. The CDR3 runs to 16 residues. Deletions cut 0 bases from V and 5 bases from J, with 17 bases between. The CDR3 region is CASSVGGVQRFETQYF. CDR3 sequence (DNA): TGTGCCAGCAGCGTAGGAGGCGTCCAGAGATTCGAGACCCAGTACTTC. Together with reference TRBV9 and TRBJ2-5, the CDR3 gives the full variable domain: DSGVTQTPKHLITATGQRVTLRCSPRSGDLSVYWYQQSLDQGLQFLIQYYNGEERAKGNILERFSAQQFPDLHSELNLSSLELGDSALYFCASSVGGVQRFETQYFGPGTRLLVL.

The chain links TRBV6-5 to TRBJ1-2; D not resolved. Germline values: CDR1 MNHEY, CDR2 SVGAGI. The CDR3 runs to 14 residues. The germline V and J ends were trimmed by 2 bases and 3 bases, with 10 bases remaining between them. In DNA, the CDR3 is TGTGCCAGCAGTTACAGAGGAACTGACTATGGCTACACCTTC. Protein: CASSYRGTDYGYTF.

The CDR3 here is CASSPSRVHYEQYF. The DNA of the CDR3 is TGTGCCAGCAGTCCCTCCAGGGTCCACTACGAGCAGTACTTC. The V call is TRBV27, the J call TRBJ2-7; maybe TRBD1 (5 bases). The germline V gene encodes CDR1 MNHEY and CDR2 SMNVEV (reference sequence). V was clipped by 5 bases and J by 3 bases, with 14 bases between them. CDR3 length equals 14 residues.

The chain employs TRBV7-3 and TRBJ1-2; 7 nucleotides line up with TRBD1. CDR1 is SGHTA, CDR2 FQGTGA, per germline. CDR3 length equals 14 residues. V trimming: 5 bases; J trimming: 2 bases; junction bases outside the gene matches: 5. CDR3 in DNA: TGTGCCAGCAGCATTCCGGGACAGAACTATGGCTACACCTTC. Translated, it gives CASSIPGQNYGYTF.

The chain joins TRBV19 to TRBJ2-3; TRBD1 aligns across 11 bases. The CDR3 extends over 15 amino acids. Germline CDR1 is LNHDA and CDR2 is SQIVND (reference sequence). The J segment lost 2 bases and the V segment lost 5 bases, leaving 3 bases of the junction unmatched. DNA of the CDR3: TGTGCCAGTAGTTCGGGACAGGGGGACACAGATACGCAGTATTTT. Encoded protein: CASSSGQGDTDTQYF.

This chain links TRBV2 with TRBJ2-1; tentatively, D is TRBD2 (5 bases). Germline V gene data show CDR1 as SNHLY and CDR2 as FYNNEI. Between the trimmed V and J ends, which lost 2 bases and 1 base, there was a span of 12 bases. This CDR3 spans 16 amino acids. The CDR3 region is CASSEFPGLSYNEQFF. In DNA form, the CDR3 reads TGTGCCAGCAGTGAATTCCCCGGACTTTCCTACAATGAGCAGTTCTTC.

The chain is built from TRBV6-4 and TRBJ2-1; TRBD2 matches 11 bases. V was clipped by 0 bases and J by 6 bases; unmatched bases: 1. The germline gives CDR1 MRHNA, CDR2 SNTAGT. CDR3 length: 15 residues. The CDR3 here is CASSDSSGGANEQFF. The CDR3, as DNA: TGTGCCAGCAGTGACTCTAGCGGGGGGGCCAATGAGCAGTTCTTC.

The chain employs TRBV28 and TRBJ2-5, with 8 positions matching TRBD1. Germline loops: CDR1 MDHEN, CDR2 SYDVKM. The CDR3 covers 15 residues. Trimming removed 5 bases from V and 5 bases from J; junction bases left unmatched: 10. CDR3 in amino acids: CASSKGTGGFETQYF. The CDR3 DNA follows: TGTGCCAGCAGTAAGGGGACAGGAGGTTTCGAGACCCAGTACTTC.

This chain uses TRBV6-5 with TRBJ2-7, with D perhaps TRBD2 (6 bases). Germline loops: CDR1 MNHEY, CDR2 SVGAGI. CDR3 length: 13 amino acids. The V and J ends lost 6 bases and 0 bases respectively, with 9 bases between them. The CDR3 here is CASRGLDSYEQYF. CDR3 sequence (DNA): TGTGCCAGCAGGGGACTCGACTCCTACGAGCAGTACTTC.

The chain employs TRBV5-1 and TRBJ1-5, with 10 positions matching TRBD1. J gave up 5 bases and V 0 bases, and 5 bases lay outside the gene matches. Per germline, CDR1 SGHRS and CDR2 YFSETQ. This CDR3 is built from 16 residues. CDR3 residues: CASSLGTGGPHQPQHF. The CDR3 DNA sequence: TGCGCCAGCAGCTTGGGGACAGGGGGGCCCCATCAGCCCCAGCATTTT.

In its sample, this clone was seen once. The chain has TRBV5-1 and TRBJ1-6; D is possibly TRBD1 (5 bases). Germline V gene lookup returns CDR1 SGHRS and CDR2 YFSETQ. Trimming stripped 0 bases from V and 2 bases from J, with 9 bases between. The CDR3 loop spans 16 amino acids. CDR3 amino acids: CASSLEAGTYNSPLHF. The CDR3 nucleotides are TGCGCCAGCAGCTTGGAGGCAGGGACCTATAATTCACCCCTCCACTTT. Full variable domain (outside the CDR3, taken from reference TRBV5-1 and TRBJ1-6): KAGVTQTPRYLIKTRGQQVTLSCSPISGHRSVSWYQQTPGQGLQFLFEYFSETQRNKGNFPGRFSGRQFSNSRSEMNVSTLELGDSALYLCASSLEAGTYNSPLHFGNGTRLTVT.